This paragraph reports one T cell receptor (beta chain). Its antigen remains undetermined. Possible read error: a much larger clone is one base away. The sample is drawn from a study of T-cell reconstitution after alpha-beta-depleted transplantation in children (dated by TCRdb to about 2016). Notes on the research overall: The study quantitatively tracked T-cell immune reconstitution after TCRalphabeta/CD19-depleted allogeneic hematopoietic cell transplantation in children using TCR repertoire profiling.

Library prep was done by PCR. Data came from an Illumina HiSeq 2500. To normalize quantification of the TCRbeta repertoire, the TCR libraries were built with molecular barcoding that relied on unique molecular identifiers. The public reads were reprocessed in TCRdb via fastp at Q25 and MiXCR, keeping in-frame beta chains. Identical CDR3 protein sequences are pooled into one entry, listed with their most common genes and DNA. The sample table shows more than 150,000 distinct CDR3 sequences, and more than 14% are seen once. The ten largest account for about 12% of the sample. Reading from cysteine to phenylalanine, the CDR3 counts 13 amino acids. Left in the record is the CDR3 DNA by itself, 39 bases read in frame from the first base. V and J are trimmed by 6 bases and 7 bases, and the gene matches miss 8 bases of the junction. The germline V gene sets CDR1 to SGHRS and CDR2 to YFSETQ.

This receptor was obtained from a human donor who donated a stem cell graft to a child with acute lymphoblastic leukemia. The sample in question was PBMCs from the stem cell graft donor, obtained from the stem cell graft. Recombination joined TRBV5-1 with TRBJ2-3; 7 middle bases align to TRBD1. The CDR3 has the sequence CASNLEGANTQYF. At the DNA level, the sequence is TGCGCCAGCAATTTAGAGGGGGCAAATACGCAGTATTTT.